The 29 T cell receptor beta chains below were found in one sample sequenced in a study of tumor-infiltrating lymphocytes in primary liver carcinoma. Making TCR beta cDNA involved roughly 0.55 ug total RNA and a constant-region primer. Three-round nested multiplex PCR performed with slightly modified ARM-PCR produced the TCR beta libraries. Both of the initial two PCR rounds ran for roughly 10 cycles and employed TRBV1-TRBV30 forward primers alongside a C-beta reverse primer. One entry per CDR3 protein results from TCRdb running MiXCR on the multiplex PCR reads. The data show tens of thousands of distinct CDR3 sequences, around 75% seen once. The study co-extracted DNA and RNA from 20-30 mg of unsorted bulk tissue. Sequencing used tumor-adjacent normal liver tissue. Receptors originate from a woman in her twenties or thirties with primary liver carcinoma and hepatitis B virus infection.

With regard to this clonotype: A much more abundant neighbour one base away suggests this may be a read error. The chain links TRBV30 to TRBJ2-2, with D perhaps TRBD1 or TRBD2 (5 bases each). There are 12 residues in the CDR3. Looked up from germline, CDR1 is GTSNPN and CDR2 is SVGIG (reference sequence). CDR3 in amino acids: CAWRRGAGVLFF. Here the CDR3 DNA reads TGTGCCTGGAGGAGGGGAGCCGGGGTGCTGTTTTTT.

With respect to this clonotype: At one end, the junction sequence differs from germline, possibly due to a read error. V and J are TRBV29-1 and TRBJ2-3; D uncertain. The CDR3 spans 15 residues. Germline CDR1 reads SQVTM; CDR2 reads ANQGSEA. DNA of the CDR3: TGCAGTGTCGGCGGTATCAAGTTGGGCACAGATACGCAGTGTTTT. Protein: CSVGGIKLGTDTQCF.

This clonotype was observed a handful of times. At one boundary the junction diverges from the germline segment, which might be a read error. The chain uses TRBV6-1 and TRBJ2-7, with no clear D. The CDR3 length is 14 residues. The germline V gene encodes CDR1 MNHNS and CDR2 SASEGT. The CDR3 DNA sequence: TGTGCTAGCAGTGTTTCACATTCTGGATCCGAGCAGTACTTC. It codes for CASSVSHSGSEQYF.

Remarks on this clonotype: A read error may account for a junction end that differs from germline. The V and J genes are TRBV19 and TRBJ1-5, with D maybe TRBD1 (5 bases). Germline CDR1 reads LNHDA; CDR2 reads SQIVND (reference sequence). This CDR3 contains 15 residues. The CDR3 DNA sequence: TGTGCCAGCAGTAAGGGGCAGGGTGGGACTCAGCCCCGGCATTTT. Amino acids: CASSKGQGGTQPRHF. Together with reference TRBV19 and TRBJ1-5, the CDR3 gives the full variable domain: DGGITQSPKYLFRKEGQNVTLSCEQNLNHDAMYWYRQDPGQGLRLIYYSQIVNDFQKGDIAEGYSVSREKKESFPLTVTSAQKNPTAFYLCASSKGQGGTQPRHFGDGTRLSIL.

The chain combines TRBV6-1 with TRBJ2-5; D could derive from TRBD1 or TRBD2 (6 bases each). Germline CDR1 and CDR2: MNHNS and SASEGT. Trimming took 10 bases from V and 4 from J, leaving 16 bases between them. This CDR3 has 13 residues. CDR3 DNA sequence: TGTGCCAACAGAAGGGGGGCCGGAGAGACCCAGTACTTC. This translates into CANRRGAGETQYF.

Details on this clonotype: Since no conserved phenylalanine or tryptophan closes the CDR3, a read error is the likely cause. The chain has TRBV6-5 and TRBJ2-1; 9 nucleotides line up with TRBD2. The germline CDR1 and CDR2 sequences are MNHEY and SVGAGI. The CDR3 is 16 amino acids. The trim removed 10 bases at V and 7 bases at J, leaving 17 bases unmatched. CDR3 in DNA: TGTGCCACCAACTACGGACCGCGGGAGGGCCAAAATGAGCAGTTCATC. It is translated as CATNYGPREGQNEQFI.

As to this clonotype: The junction differs from germline at one of its ends, possibly a read error. CDR3 DNA: TGTCCCAGCACTCAGGGGGGAGGAGGCTACACCTTC. The encoded protein is CPSTQGGGGYTF. The V and J genes are TRBV11-2 and TRBJ1-2; 7 positions agree with TRBD1. The germline CDR1 and CDR2 sequences are SGHAT and FQNNGV. This CDR3 has 12 amino acids.

As regards this clonotype: The junction and the germline gene differ at one end; a read error may be behind it. The V and J genes are TRBV6-1 and TRBJ2-2, with a weak D call TRBD2 (5 bases). This CDR3 region has 16 residues. CDR1 is MNHNS and CDR2 is SASEGT in the germline V gene. Here the CDR3 DNA reads TGTACCAGCAGTGAACGTGGAGGAGAGAACACCGGGGAGCTGCTTTTT. This codes for CTSSERGGENTGELLF.

Of note for this clonotype: One end of the junction is discordant with germline, which a read error may explain. The chain combines TRBV6-5 with TRBJ1-2; 8 bases line up with TRBD1. CDR3 length equals 14 residues. CDR1 and CDR2 (germline): MNHEY, SVGAGI. The CDR3: CVSNYNGQGNGYTF. CDR3 nucleotide sequence: TGTGTCAGCAATTATAACGGACAGGGCAACGGCTACACCTTC.

Details on this clonotype: At one end, the junction sequence differs from germline, possibly due to a read error. The chain is built from TRBV11-3 and TRBJ1-1; possibly TRBD1 for D (6 bases). The CDR3 runs 13 residues. The germline V gene has CDR1 SGHNT and CDR2 YENEEA. Here the CDR3 DNA reads TGTGCCAGCTCTACAGGGCCGGCGGTTGAAACTTTCTTT. It codes for CASSTGPAVETFF.

In its sample, this clonotype was seen a few times. A read error is possible here, since a much larger clone lies one base away. The CDR3 coding sequence is TGTGCCAGCAGTTACTCGACGCCGGGACAGATCTACTACGAGCAGTACTTC. Its translation: CASSYSTPGQIYYEQYF. The chain links TRBV6-5 to TRBJ2-7; 7 nucleotides agree with TRBD1. J gave up 3 bases and V 0 bases, and 11 bases lay outside the gene matches. The CDR3 extends over 17 amino acids. Germline-derived CDR1 and CDR2 are MNHEY and SVGAGI.

In the case of this clonotype: No conserved phenylalanine or tryptophan ends this CDR3, so it is likely a read error. V usage is TRBV6-5 and J usage is TRBJ1-4, with D perhaps matching TRBD1 (5 bases). Germline assignment: CDR1 MNHEY and CDR2 SVGAGI. The CDR3 spans 15 residues. The CDR3 protein is CAGSYSTVTNEKLFY. As DNA, the CDR3 is TGTGCCGGCAGTTACTCGACAGTAACTAATGAAAAACTGTTTTAT.

On this clonotype: At one of its ends the junction is not consistent with the germline gene, which may arise from a read error. The V and J genes are TRBV11-2 and TRBJ2-5; 7 bases align to TRBD1. CDR1 SGHAT and CDR2 FQNNGV come from the germline V gene. There are 16 residues in the CDR3. The CDR3, as DNA: TGTGCCAGCAGTACAAGAACAGGGGACGCGAAAGAGACACAGTACTTC. Its translation is CASSTRTGDAKETQYF.

About this clonotype: One junction end does not reproduce the germline sequence, and a read error may be involved. The chain uses TRBV11-1 and TRBJ1-1; possibly TRBD1 for D (5 bases). From germline, CDR1 is SGHAT and CDR2 FQDESV (reference sequence). This CDR3 region has 14 residues. This CDR3 reads CASCFGQGYCEAFF. The CDR3 nucleotides read TGTGCCAGCTGCTTCGGGCAGGGCTACTGTGAAGCTTTCTTT.

About this clonotype itself: The final CDR3 position lacks the conserved phenylalanine or tryptophan, pointing to a likely read error. No DNA is shown, since the ends of the CDR3 on it are uncertain; the CDR3 is the one TCRdb lists. The rearrangement links TRBV29-1 to TRBJ2-5; no DNA check was done on the table's D call, TRBD2. Germline V gene lookup returns CDR1 SQVTM and CDR2 ANQGSEA. The CDR3 length equals 15 residues, ends included. CDR3 sequence reads: CSVGPGLAGSETQYI.

This clonotype was counted ten times or more. This chain joins TRBV12-3 or TRBV12-4 and TRBJ2-1, with a possible D match to TRBD1 (6 bases). CDR3 length: 13 amino acids. Trimming pared 0 bases from V and 10 bases from J, leaving 10 bases between. CDR3: CASSLAGQFEQFF. CDR3 sequence (DNA): TGTGCCAGCAGTTTAGCCGGACAGTTCGAGCAGTTCTTC.

This chain links TRBV7-2 with TRBJ2-3; TRBD2 is a possible D gene (6 bases). V shed 2 bases and J shed 0 bases, with 15 bases lying between them. The CDR3 covers 17 residues. Per the germline V gene, CDR1 is SGHTA and CDR2 is FQGNSA. The CDR3 region is CASSLFGLTISTDTQYF. The CDR3 DNA is TGTGCCAGCAGCTTATTTGGACTAACGATTAGCACAGATACGCAGTATTTT.

The chain recombines TRBV12-3 or TRBV12-4 with TRBJ2-1; D unresolved. The CDR3 is made up of 14 amino acids. Trimming took off 5 bases at V and 8 bases at J, with 16 bases between the two ends. The CDR3 DNA reads TGTGCCAGCAGTCTTGCGGTAGTCACGGATGAGCAGTTCTTC. Its translation is CASSLAVVTDEQFF.

This clonotype was seen many times. The gene calls are TRBV7-8 and TRBJ2-7, with D perhaps matching TRBD1 or TRBD2 (5 bases each). There are 15 residues in the CDR3. Germline CDR1 is SGHVS and CDR2 is FQNEAQ. V was clipped by 6 bases and J by 2 bases, with 17 bases between them. The CDR3 coding sequence is TGTGCCAGCAGTTTGAACCGGGACGGAACCTACGAGCAGTACTTC. Translated, it gives CASSLNRDGTYEQYF.

As to this clonotype: This could be a read error, since a much larger clone is one nucleotide away. The rearrangement uses TRBV5-4 and TRBJ2-1; D uncertain. There are 16 residues in the CDR3. The V and J ends lost 4 bases and 0 bases respectively, with 14 bases between them. Germline assignment: CDR1 SGHNT and CDR2 YYREEE (reference sequence). The CDR3 sequence: CASSLRHMSSYNEQFF. The CDR3, as DNA: TGTGCCAGCAGCCTGCGGCACATGAGCTCCTACAATGAGCAGTTCTTC.

The rearrangement links TRBV5-6 to TRBJ2-7, with D perhaps matching TRBD1 (7 bases). The germline V and J ends were trimmed by 4 bases and 9 bases, with 38 bases remaining between them. This CDR3 is built from 20 residues. The germline V gene encodes CDR1 SGHDT and CDR2 YYEEEE. The CDR3 region has the DNA TGTGCCAGCAGCCAGGGGGGAAACAGGGTCGGGGCCGCCAGGTCGTATGGGCAGTACTTC. Translated, it gives CASSQGGNRVGAARSYGQYF.

As regards this clonotype: An end of the junction differs from the germline gene, which may be a read error. The rearrangement uses TRBV6-1 and TRBJ2-3, with D tentatively TRBD1 or TRBD2 (5 bases each). This CDR3 region has 14 residues. CDR1 is MNHNS and CDR2 is SASEGT in the germline V gene. The CDR3 is CASEGTRDVDTQYF. CDR3 DNA: TGCGCCAGCGAGGGAACGAGGGACGTAGATACGCAGTATTTT.

Only a few counts were recorded for this clonotype. The chain is built from TRBV19 and TRBJ2-1, with D possibly being TRBD1 (5 bases). Trimming took 1 base from V and 6 from J, leaving 13 bases between them. This CDR3 has 15 amino acids. Per germline, CDR1 LNHDA and CDR2 SQIVND (reference sequence). As DNA, the CDR3 is TGTGCCAGTAGTATAGTATGGGGCAAAGGCAATGAGCAGTTCTTC. As protein: CASSIVWGKGNEQFF.

This clonotype was seen a single time. The CDR3 DNA reads as TGCAGCGTTGCCGTGACCACCTACGAGCAGTACTTC. Its protein product is CSVAVTTYEQYF. The J gene is TRBJ2-7, the V gene TRBV29-1; D ambiguous. This CDR3 has 12 amino acids. Germline V gene data show CDR1 as SQVTM and CDR2 as ANQGSEA. The germline V and J ends were trimmed by 4 bases and 2 bases, with 9 bases remaining between them.

Comments on this clonotype: Given the absence of the conserved phenylalanine or tryptophan at the CDR3 end, a read error is likely. The chain uses TRBV4-3 and TRBJ2-7; the match to TRBD2 covers 7 bases. Germline-derived CDR1 and CDR2 are LGHNA and YSLEER. The CDR3 sequence is 15 residues long. The CDR3 spells CASSQGTTGSWEQYL. Written as DNA, the CDR3 is TGCGCCAGTAGCCAAGGGACTACCGGAAGTTGGGAGCAGTACCTC.

The rearrangement uses TRBV4-3 and TRBJ2-5, with 14 nucleotides matching TRBD2. The CDR3 consists of 16 residues. V gave up 1 base and J gave up 7 bases; unmatched junction bases: 5. Germline lookup yields CDR1 LGHNA and CDR2 YSLEER. Here the CDR3 DNA reads TGCGCCAGCAGCCAAGGGACTAGCGGGAGGTTAGGGACCCAGTACTTC. It translates to CASSQGTSGRLGTQYF.

The V and J genes are TRBV5-4 and TRBJ2-1; 7 bases are a match to TRBD1. The V and J ends lost 4 bases and 6 bases, in that order; junction bases with no gene match: 10. The CDR3 sequence is 15 residues long. Germline V gene data show CDR1 as SGHNT and CDR2 as YYREEE (reference sequence). CDR3 amino acids: CASSPETGKVNEQFF. In DNA form, the CDR3 reads TGTGCCAGCAGCCCGGAGACAGGGAAAGTCAATGAGCAGTTCTTC. The full variable domain, completed using reference TRBV5-4 and TRBJ2-1, is ETGVTQSPTHLIKTRGQQVTLRCSSQSGHNTVSWYQQALGQGPQFIFQYYREEENGRGNFPPRFSGLQFPNYSSELNVNALELDDSALYLCASSPETGKVNEQFFGPGTRLTVL.

The chain links TRBV11-2 to TRBJ2-7; the D gene is possibly TRBD2 (6 bases). Trimming pared 8 bases from V and 3 bases from J, leaving 14 bases between. From germline, CDR1 is SGHAT and CDR2 FQNNGV. CDR3 length: 13 residues. Here the CDR3 reads CASLTQDYYEQYF. CDR3 nucleotides: TGTGCCAGCCTTACCCAGGACTACTACGAGCAGTACTTC.

Worth noting for this clonotype: The junction departs from germline at one end; a sequencing error may be responsible. The genes are TRBV6-1 and TRBJ1-5; D remains ambiguous. The CDR3 is made up of 13 amino acids. The germline V gene encodes CDR1 MNHNS and CDR2 SASEGT. This chain's CDR3 is CASKQEFNQPQHF. The CDR3 DNA is TGTGCCAGCAAGCAGGAGTTCAATCAGCCCCAACATTTT.